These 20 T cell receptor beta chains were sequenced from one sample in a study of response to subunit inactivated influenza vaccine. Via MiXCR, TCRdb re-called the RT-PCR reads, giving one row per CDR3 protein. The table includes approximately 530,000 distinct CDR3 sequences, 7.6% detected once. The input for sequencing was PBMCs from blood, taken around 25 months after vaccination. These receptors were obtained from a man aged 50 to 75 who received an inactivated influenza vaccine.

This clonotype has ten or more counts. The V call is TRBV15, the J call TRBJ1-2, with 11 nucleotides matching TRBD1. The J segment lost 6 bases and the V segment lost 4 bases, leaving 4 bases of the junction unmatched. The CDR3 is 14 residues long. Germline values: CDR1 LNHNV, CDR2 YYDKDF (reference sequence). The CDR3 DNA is TGTGCCACCAGCAAGGACAGGGGGCTTCATGGCTACACCTTC. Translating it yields CATSKDRGLHGYTF.

This chain's CDR3 is CASSQMGNLGYTF. CDR3 nucleotide sequence: TGCGCCAGCAGCCAAATGGGAAATCTTGGCTACACCTTC. The chain links TRBV4-3 to TRBJ1-2; no reliable D call. V lost 2 bases to trimming and J lost 7 bases, with 11 bases between them. CDR1 LGHNA and CDR2 YSLEER come from the germline V gene. The length of the CDR3 is 13 residues.

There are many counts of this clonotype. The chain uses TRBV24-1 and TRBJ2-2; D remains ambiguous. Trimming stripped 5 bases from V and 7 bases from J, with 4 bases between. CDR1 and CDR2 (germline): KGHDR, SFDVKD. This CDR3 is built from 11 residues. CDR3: CATSVNGELFF. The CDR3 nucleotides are TGTGCCACCAGTGTCAACGGGGAGCTGTTTTTT.

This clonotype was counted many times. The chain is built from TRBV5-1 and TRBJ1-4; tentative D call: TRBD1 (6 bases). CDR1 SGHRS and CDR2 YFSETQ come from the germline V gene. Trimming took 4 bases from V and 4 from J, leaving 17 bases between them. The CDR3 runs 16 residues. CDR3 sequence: CASSSGTARGNEKLFF. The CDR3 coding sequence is TGCGCCAGCAGCAGCGGGACCGCCAGGGGTAATGAAAAACTGTTTTTT. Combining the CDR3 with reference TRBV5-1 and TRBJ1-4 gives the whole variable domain KAGVTQTPRYLIKTRGQQVTLSCSPISGHRSVSWYQQTPGQGLQFLFEYFSETQRNKGNFPGRFSGRQFSNSRSEMNVSTLELGDSALYLCASSSGTARGNEKLFFGSGTQLSVL.

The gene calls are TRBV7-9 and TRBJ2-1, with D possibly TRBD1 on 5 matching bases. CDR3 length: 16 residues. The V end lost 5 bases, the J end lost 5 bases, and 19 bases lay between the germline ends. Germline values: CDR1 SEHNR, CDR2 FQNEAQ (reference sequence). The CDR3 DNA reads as TGTGCCAGCAGCCCCACGACAGACCGCAATCACAATGAGCAGTTCTTC. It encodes CASSPTTDRNHNEQFF.

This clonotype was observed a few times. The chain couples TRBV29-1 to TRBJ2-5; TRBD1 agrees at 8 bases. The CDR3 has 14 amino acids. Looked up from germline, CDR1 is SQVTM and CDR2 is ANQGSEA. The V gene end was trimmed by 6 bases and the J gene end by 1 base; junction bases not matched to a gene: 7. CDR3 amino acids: CSVDVTGGQETQYF. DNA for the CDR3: TGCAGCGTGGACGTCACAGGGGGCCAAGAGACCCAGTACTTC. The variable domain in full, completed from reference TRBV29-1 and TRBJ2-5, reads SAVISQKPSRDICQRGTSLTIQCQVDSQVTMMFWYRQQPGQSLTLIATANQGSEATYESGFVIDKFPISRPNLTFSTLTVSNMSPEDSSIYLCSVDVTGGQETQYFGPGTRLLVL.

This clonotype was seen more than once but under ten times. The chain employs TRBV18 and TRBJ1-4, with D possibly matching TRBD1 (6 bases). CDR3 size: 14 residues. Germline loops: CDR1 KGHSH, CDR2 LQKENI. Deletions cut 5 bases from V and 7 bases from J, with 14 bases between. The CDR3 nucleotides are TGTGCCAGCTCAGGACCGGGACATCTTGAAAAACTGTTTTTT. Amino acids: CASSGPGHLEKLFF. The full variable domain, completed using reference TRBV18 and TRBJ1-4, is NAGVMQNPRHLVRRRGQEARLRCSPMKGHSHVYWYRQLPEEGLKFMVYLQKENIIDESGMPKERFSAEFPKEGPSILRIQQVVRGDSAAYFCASSGPGHLEKLFFGSGTQLSVL.

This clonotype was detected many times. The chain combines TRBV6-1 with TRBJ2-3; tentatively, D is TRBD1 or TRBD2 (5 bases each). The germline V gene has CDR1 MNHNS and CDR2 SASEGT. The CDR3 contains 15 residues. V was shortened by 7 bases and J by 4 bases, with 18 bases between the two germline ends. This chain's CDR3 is CASINGHPGADTQYF. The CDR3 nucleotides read TGTGCCAGCATCAACGGACACCCCGGGGCAGATACGCAGTATTTT.

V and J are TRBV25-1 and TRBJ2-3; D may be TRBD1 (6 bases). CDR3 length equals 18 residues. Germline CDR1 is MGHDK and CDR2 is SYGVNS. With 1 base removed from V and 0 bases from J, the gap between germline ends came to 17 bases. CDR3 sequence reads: CASSELVGTTSSTDTQYF. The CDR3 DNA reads TGTGCCAGCAGTGAATTAGTAGGGACAACGAGTAGCACAGATACGCAGTATTTT.

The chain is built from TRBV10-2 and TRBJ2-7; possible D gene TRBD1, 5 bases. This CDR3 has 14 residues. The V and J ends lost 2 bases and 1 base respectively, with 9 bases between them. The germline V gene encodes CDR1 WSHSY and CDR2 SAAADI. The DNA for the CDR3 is TGCGCCAGCAGTGAGGCGACAGTTTCCTACGAGCAGTACTTC. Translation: CASSEATVSYEQYF.

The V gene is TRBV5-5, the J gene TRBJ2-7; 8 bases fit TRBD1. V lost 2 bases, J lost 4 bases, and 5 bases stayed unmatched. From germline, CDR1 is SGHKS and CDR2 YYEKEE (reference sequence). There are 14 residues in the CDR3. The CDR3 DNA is TGTGCCAGCAGCTTCGACAGGGGTCGGTACGAGCAGTACTTC. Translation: CASSFDRGRYEQYF.

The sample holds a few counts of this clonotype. CDR3 nucleotide sequence: TGTGCCAGCAGCTTAGACTGGCCAGTTTCAGATACGCAGTATTTT. It translates to CASSLDWPVSDTQYF. V and J are TRBV7-2 and TRBJ2-3; no clear D gene. The CDR3 has 15 residues. Trimming took off 1 base at V and 4 bases at J, with 12 bases between the two ends. CDR1 is SGHTA, CDR2 FQGNSA, per germline.

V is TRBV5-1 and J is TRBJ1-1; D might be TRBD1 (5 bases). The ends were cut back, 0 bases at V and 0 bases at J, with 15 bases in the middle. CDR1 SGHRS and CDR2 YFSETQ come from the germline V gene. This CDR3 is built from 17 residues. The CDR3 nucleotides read TGCGCCAGCAGCTTGGACTTTGGGGACCTCATGAACACTGAAGCTTTCTTT. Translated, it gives CASSLDFGDLMNTEAFF.

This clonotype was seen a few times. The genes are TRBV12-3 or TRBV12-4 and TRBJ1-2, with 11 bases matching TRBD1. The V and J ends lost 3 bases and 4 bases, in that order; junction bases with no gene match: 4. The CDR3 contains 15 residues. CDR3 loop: CASSLEGQGVYGYTF. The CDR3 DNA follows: TGTGCCAGCAGTTTGGAGGGACAGGGGGTCTATGGCTACACCTTC.

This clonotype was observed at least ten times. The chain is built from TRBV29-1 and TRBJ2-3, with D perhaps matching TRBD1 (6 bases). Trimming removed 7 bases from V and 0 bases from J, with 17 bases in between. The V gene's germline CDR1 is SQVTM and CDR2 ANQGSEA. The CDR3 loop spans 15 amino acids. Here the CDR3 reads CSAQTGSSSTDTQYF. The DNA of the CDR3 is TGCAGCGCCCAAACAGGGAGTTCTAGCACAGATACGCAGTATTTT.

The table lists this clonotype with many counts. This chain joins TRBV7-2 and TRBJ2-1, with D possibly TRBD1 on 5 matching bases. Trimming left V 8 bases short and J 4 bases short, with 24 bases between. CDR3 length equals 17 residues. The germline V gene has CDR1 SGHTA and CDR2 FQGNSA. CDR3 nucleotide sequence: TGTGCCAGCCGTGGGGCAACCCGAGGTGGAGTTTACAATGAGCAGTTCTTC. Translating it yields CASRGATRGGVYNEQFF. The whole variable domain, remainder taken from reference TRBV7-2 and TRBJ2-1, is GAGVSQSPSNKVTEKGKDVELRCDPISGHTALYWYRQSLGQGLEFLIYFQGNSAPDKSGLPSDRFSAERTGGSVSTLTIQRTQQEDSAVYLCASRGATRGGVYNEQFFGPGTRLTVL.

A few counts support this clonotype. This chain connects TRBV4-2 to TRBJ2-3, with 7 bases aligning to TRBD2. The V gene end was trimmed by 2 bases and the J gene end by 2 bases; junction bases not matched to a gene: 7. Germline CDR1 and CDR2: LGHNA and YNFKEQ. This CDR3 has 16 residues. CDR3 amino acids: CASSQRVAGATDTQYF. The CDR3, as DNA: TGTGCCAGCAGCCAACGAGTCGCGGGAGCCACAGATACGCAGTATTTT.

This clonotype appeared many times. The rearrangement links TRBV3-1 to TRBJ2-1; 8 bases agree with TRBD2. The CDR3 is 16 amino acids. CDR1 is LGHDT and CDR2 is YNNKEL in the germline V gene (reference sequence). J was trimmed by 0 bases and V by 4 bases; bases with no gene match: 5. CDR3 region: CASSLPGLVSYNEQFF. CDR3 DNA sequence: TGTGCCAGCAGCCTACCGGGACTAGTCTCCTACAATGAGCAGTTCTTC.

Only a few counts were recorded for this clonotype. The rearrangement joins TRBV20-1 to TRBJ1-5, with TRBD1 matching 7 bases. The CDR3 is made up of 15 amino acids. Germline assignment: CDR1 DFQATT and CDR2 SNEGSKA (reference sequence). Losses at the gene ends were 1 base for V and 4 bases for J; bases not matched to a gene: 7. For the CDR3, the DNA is TGCAGTGCTAGAGTCTCGGGACAGAGTAATCAGCCCCAGCATTTT. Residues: CSARVSGQSNQPQHF.

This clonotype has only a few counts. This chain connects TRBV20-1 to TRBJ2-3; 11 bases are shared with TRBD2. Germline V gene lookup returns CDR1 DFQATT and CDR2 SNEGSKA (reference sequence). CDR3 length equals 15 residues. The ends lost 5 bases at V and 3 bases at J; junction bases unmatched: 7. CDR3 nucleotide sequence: TGCAGTGCTCATAAGACTAGCGGGGCGACAGATACGCAGTATTTT. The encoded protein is CSAHKTSGATDTQYF.